This section outlines one TCR beta chain sequence together with its context. Sequencing was performed with immunoSEQ multiplex PCR; in TCRdb, only in-frame clones are kept and a portion is missing. The sample has 200,000 to 250,000 clones; 80% are singletons. The sample is drawn from a study of blood T cell repertoires in COVID-19. The receptor was isolated from a woman between 65 and 79 years old with acute or convalescent COVID-19. Sequencing input: peripheral blood.

CDR3 DNA: TGTGCCAGCAGGTCTAGCGGGAGCGCAGATACGCAGTATTTT. Its protein product is CASRSSGSADTQYF. The genes are TRBV28 and TRBJ2-3, with 10 nucleotides matching TRBD2. CDR3 size: 14 residues. The V and J ends lost 6 bases and 4 bases, in that order; junction bases with no gene match: 4. Per the germline V gene, CDR1 is MDHEN and CDR2 is SYDVKM.